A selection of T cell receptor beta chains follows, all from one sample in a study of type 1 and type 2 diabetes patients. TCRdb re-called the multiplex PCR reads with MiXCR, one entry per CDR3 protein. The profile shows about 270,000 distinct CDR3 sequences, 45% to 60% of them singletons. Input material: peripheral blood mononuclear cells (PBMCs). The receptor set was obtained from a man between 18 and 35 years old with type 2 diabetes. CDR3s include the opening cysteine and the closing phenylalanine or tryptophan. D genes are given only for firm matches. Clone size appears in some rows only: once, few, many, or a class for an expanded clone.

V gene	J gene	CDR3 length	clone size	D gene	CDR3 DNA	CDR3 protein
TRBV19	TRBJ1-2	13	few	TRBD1	TGTGCCAGCCGGGACAGATCTAACTATGGCTACACCTTC	CASRDRSNYGYTF
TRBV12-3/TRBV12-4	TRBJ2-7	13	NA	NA	TGTGCCAGCAGTTTAACGCGTCCGTACGAGCAGTACTTC	CASSLTRPYEQYF
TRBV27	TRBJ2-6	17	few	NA	TGTGCCAGCAGTTTAGTTTCGGACCGCACTGGGGCCAACGTCCTGACTTTC	CASSLVSDRTGANVLTF
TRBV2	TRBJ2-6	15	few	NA	TGTGCCAGCGGAAGACAGAGCTCTGGGGCCAACGTCCTGACTTTC	CASGRQSSGANVLTF
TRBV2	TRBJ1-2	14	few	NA	TGTGCCACCACTATCCCGACAGGAATCTATGGCTACACCTTC	CATTIPTGIYGYTF
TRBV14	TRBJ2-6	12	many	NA	TGTGCCAGCAGCGCTGGGGCCAACGTCCTGACTTTC	CASSAGANVLTF
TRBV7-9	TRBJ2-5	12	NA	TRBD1	TGTGCCAGCAGCTTGGGACAGGTCGACCAGTACTTC	CASSLGQVDQYF
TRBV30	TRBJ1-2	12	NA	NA	TGTGCCTGGACAGGGCCCGGAGGAGGCTACACCTTC	CAWTGPGGGYTF
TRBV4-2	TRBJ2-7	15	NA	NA	TGTGCCAGCAGCCGCACCTGGACAGCTACCTACGAGCAGTACTTC	CASSRTWTATYEQYF
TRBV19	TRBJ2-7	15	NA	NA	TGTGCCAGTAGTATCCGGGGCAGTCGAAACTACGAGCAGTACTTC	CASSIRGSRNYEQYF
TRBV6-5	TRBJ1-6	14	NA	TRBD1	TGTGCCAGCAAGAAGCCGGGACAGGGGGCTCCCCTCCACTTT	CASKKPGQGAPLHF
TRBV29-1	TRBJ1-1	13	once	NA	TGCAGCGTTGAAGAGAAGGCAGCCTATGAAGCTTTCTTT	CSVEEKAAYEAFF
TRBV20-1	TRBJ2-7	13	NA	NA	TGCAGTGCTAAGTGGGGCAGCACCTACGAGCAGTACTTC	CSAKWGSTYEQYF
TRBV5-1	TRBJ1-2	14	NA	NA	TGTGCCAGCAGCTTAGGTAACAGCTTGGATGGCTACACCTTC	CASSLGNSLDGYTF
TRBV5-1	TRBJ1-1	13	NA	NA	TGCGCCAGCAAACAGGGAGGAAACACTGAAGCTTTCTTT	CASKQGGNTEAFF